A single sample gave rise to the 8 T cell receptor beta chains below, sequenced in a study of T cell responses to AZD1222 COVID-19 vaccine. TCRdb keeps only in-frame clones here, not all; method: immunoSEQ multiplex PCR. The sample holds 150,000 to 200,000 clones, about 91% seen once. The source material was peripheral blood, sampled 28 days after the second AZD1222 dose. Receptors originate from an adult who received the AZD1222 COVID-19 vaccine.

V and J are TRBV6-5 and TRBJ1-2; TRBD1 matches 9 bases. This CDR3 has 15 amino acids. The V segment lost 6 bases and the J segment 5 bases; nucleotides outside the gene matches: 10. From germline, CDR1 is MNHEY and CDR2 SVGAGI. The CDR3 DNA reads TGTGCCAGCAGACGGGACAGGGAGAGCGTTTATGGCTACACCTTC. It is translated as CASRRDRESVYGYTF.

The V call is TRBV20-1, the J call TRBJ1-1; D remains unclear. Germline V gene lookup returns CDR1 DFQATT and CDR2 SNEGSKA (reference sequence). V gave up 5 bases and J gave up 1 base, with 5 bases separating them. The CDR3 is made up of 11 amino acids. In nucleotides, the CDR3 is TGCAGTGCTCCACAGAACACTGAAGCTTTCTTT. Protein: CSAPQNTEAFF.

CDR3: CASSQWDGRSIISGNTIYF. CDR3 nucleotides: TGTGCCAGCAGCCAATGGGACGGAAGAAGTATTATCTCTGGAAACACCATATATTTT. The chain employs TRBV7-6 and TRBJ1-3; weak D call: TRBD1 (5 bases). The length of the CDR3 is 19 residues. The V end lost 5 bases, the J end lost 0 bases, and 23 bases lay between the germline ends. Per the germline V gene, CDR1 is SGHVS and CDR2 is FNYEAQ.

This chain joins TRBV11-3 and TRBJ2-3; no reliable D call. Per the germline V gene, CDR1 is SGHNT and CDR2 is YENEEA. The CDR3 loop spans 15 amino acids. The V and J ends lost 1 base and 2 bases respectively, with 10 bases between them. The CDR3 DNA is TGTGCCAGCAGCTTAGGCCAGCCGCTCACAGATACGCAGTATTTT. Protein product: CASSLGQPLTDTQYF.

The V call is TRBV27, the J call TRBJ1-6; a possible D gene is TRBD1 (5 bases). Germline-derived CDR1 and CDR2 are MNHEY and SMNVEV (reference sequence). This CDR3 spans 16 amino acids. Between the trimmed V and J ends, which lost 0 bases and 7 bases, there was a span of 13 bases. In nucleotides, the CDR3 is TGTGCCAGCAGTTTATCACGACAGACCGGCAATTCACCCCTCCACTTT. It encodes CASSLSRQTGNSPLHF.

V is TRBV27 and J is TRBJ1-2; tentatively, D is TRBD1 (6 bases). CDR1 and CDR2 from the germline V gene are MNHEY and SMNVEV (reference sequence). The V gene lost 5 bases and the J gene lost 1 base, with 11 bases spanning the gap. This CDR3 has 14 amino acids. CDR3 bases: TGTGCCAGCAGTCCAACAGGGTATAACTATGGCTACACCTTC. It specifies CASSPTGYNYGYTF.

The chain combines TRBV29-1 with TRBJ2-2; no clear D gene. The CDR3 spans 13 residues. V lost 4 bases to trimming and J lost 3 bases, with 9 bases between them. Germline assignment: CDR1 SQVTM and CDR2 ANQGSEA. CDR3 DNA: TGCAGCGTTGGTGGCAGGCACACCGGGGAGCTGTTTTTT. Protein product: CSVGGRHTGELFF.

In this sample, this clone turned up once. V usage is TRBV11-3 and J usage is TRBJ1-1, with a tentative D call TRBD1 (6 bases). The V gene's germline CDR1 is SGHNT and CDR2 YENEEA. The CDR3 runs to 14 residues. The ends were cut back, 5 bases at V and 5 bases at J, with 15 bases in the middle. The CDR3 DNA reads TGTGCCAGCAGCCCCAGCGGGGGGCATACTGAAGCTTTCTTT. Its protein is CASSPSGGHTEAFF.